This TCR beta chain is drawn from a study of T cell responses to AZD1222 COVID-19 vaccine. Study overall: Second-dose intervals of approximately 4 or approximately 12 weeks were pooled.

This clone is a singleton in its sample. Generated by immunoSEQ multiplex PCR, the TCRdb table keeps only in-frame clones and is missing some. The data contain 100,000 to 150,000 clones, approximately 85% of them singletons. The CDR3 length is 15 residues. The V and J ends lost 7 bases and 3 bases, in that order; junction bases with no gene match: 12. Looked up from germline, CDR1 is MNHEY and CDR2 is SVGAGI. The origin of this receptor is an adult in good health. This chain links TRBV6-5 with TRBJ2-7; 7 bases agree with TRBD1. The specimen comprised peripheral blood, sampled on day 0 of AZD1222 vaccination. Here the CDR3 DNA reads TGTGCCAGCAAGAACGGACAGGAAGAGAACTACGAGCAGTACTTC. Translated: CASKNGQEENYEQYF.